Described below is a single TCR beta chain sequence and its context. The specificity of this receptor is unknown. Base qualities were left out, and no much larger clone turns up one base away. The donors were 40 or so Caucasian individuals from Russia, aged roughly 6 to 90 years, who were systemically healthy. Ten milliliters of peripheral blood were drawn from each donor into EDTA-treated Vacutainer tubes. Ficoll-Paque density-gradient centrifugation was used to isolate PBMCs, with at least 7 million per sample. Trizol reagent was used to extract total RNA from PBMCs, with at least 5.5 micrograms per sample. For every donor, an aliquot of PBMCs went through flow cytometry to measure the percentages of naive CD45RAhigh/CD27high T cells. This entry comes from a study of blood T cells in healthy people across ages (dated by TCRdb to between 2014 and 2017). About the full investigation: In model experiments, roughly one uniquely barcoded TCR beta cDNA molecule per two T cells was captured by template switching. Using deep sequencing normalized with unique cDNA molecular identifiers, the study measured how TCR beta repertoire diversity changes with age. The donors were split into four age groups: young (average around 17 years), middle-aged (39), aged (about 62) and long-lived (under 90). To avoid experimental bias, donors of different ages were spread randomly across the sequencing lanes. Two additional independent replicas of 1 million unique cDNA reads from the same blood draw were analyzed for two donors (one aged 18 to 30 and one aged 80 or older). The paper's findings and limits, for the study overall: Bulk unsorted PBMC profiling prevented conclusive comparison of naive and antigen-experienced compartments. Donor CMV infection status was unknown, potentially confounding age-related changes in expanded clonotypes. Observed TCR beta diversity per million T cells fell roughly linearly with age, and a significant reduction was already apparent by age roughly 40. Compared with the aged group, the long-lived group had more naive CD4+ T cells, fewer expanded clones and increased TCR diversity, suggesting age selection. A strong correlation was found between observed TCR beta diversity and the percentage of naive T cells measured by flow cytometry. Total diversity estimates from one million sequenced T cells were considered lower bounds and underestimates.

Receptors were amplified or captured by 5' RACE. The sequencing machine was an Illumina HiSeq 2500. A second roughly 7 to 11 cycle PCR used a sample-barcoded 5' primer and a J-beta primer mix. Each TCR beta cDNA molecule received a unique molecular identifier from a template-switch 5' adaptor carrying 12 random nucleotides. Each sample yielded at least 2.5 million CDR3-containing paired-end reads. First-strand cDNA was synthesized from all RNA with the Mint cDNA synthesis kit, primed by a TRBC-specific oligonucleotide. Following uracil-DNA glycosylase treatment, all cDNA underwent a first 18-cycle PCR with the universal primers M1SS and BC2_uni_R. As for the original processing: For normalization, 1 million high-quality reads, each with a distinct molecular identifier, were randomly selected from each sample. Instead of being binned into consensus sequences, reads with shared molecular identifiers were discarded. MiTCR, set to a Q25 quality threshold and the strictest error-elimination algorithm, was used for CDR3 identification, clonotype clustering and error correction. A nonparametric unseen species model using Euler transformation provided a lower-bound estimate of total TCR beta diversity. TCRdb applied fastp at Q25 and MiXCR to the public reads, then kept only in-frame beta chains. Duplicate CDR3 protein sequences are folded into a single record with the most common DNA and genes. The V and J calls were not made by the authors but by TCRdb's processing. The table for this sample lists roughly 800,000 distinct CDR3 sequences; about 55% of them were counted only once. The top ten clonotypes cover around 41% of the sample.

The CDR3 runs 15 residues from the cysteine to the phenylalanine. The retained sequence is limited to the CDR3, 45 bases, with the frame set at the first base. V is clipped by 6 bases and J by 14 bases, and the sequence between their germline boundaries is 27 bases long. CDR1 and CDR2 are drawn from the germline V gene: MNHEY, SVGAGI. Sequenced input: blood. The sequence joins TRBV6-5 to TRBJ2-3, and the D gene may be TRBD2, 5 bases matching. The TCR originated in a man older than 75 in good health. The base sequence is TGTGCCAGCAGCTCTGGACTGGAGTTACACAGATACGCGTATTTT. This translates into CASSSGLELHRYAYF.